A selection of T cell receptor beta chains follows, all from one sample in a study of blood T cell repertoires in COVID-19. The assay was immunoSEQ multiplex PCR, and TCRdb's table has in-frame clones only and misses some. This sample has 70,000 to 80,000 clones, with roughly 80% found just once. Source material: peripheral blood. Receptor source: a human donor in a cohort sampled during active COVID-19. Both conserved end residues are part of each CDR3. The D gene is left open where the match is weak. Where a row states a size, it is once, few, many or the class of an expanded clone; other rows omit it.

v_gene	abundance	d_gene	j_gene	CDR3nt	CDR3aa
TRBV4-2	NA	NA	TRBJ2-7	TGTGCCAGCAGCCCAACAGGGAGAGGCTCCTACGAGCAGTACTTC	CASSPTGRGSYEQYF
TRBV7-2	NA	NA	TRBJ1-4	TGTGCCAGCAGCTTAGGTCCAGGGCTAGGTGAAAAACTGTTTTTT	CASSLGPGLGEKLFF
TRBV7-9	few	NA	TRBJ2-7	TGTGCCAGCAGCTTAGCTCTGGGGCCCTCCCCCTACGAGCAGTACTTC	CASSLALGPSPYEQYF
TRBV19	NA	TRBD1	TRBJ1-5	TGTGCCAGTACCCGGGACAGGGGGTCCAATCAGCCCCAGCATTTT	CASTRDRGSNQPQHF
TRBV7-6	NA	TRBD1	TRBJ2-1	TGTGCCAGCAGCAGAGGGGGACAGGTCAACAATGAGCAGTTCTTC	CASSRGGQVNNEQFF
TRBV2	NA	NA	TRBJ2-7	TGTGCCAGCAGTAAAGACGGGTTTTCCTACGAGCAGTACTTC	CASSKDGFSYEQYF
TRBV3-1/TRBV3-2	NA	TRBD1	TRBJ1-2	TGTGCCAGCAGCCAACCAGGGGGCTATGGCTACACCTTC	CASSQPGGYGYTF
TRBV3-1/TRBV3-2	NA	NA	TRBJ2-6	TGTGCCAGCAGCCGCTCCCACACGGGATTCGCTGGGGCCAACGTCCTGACTTTC	CASSRSHTGFAGANVLTF
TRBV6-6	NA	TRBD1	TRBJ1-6	TGTGCCAGCAGTTACCCGCCTGGGACAGGGACTTCACCCCTCCACTTT	CASSYPPGTGTSPLHF
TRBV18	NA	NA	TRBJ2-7	TGTGCCAGCTCACCACCGCGGGGGCCGGCCTACGAGCAGTACTTC	CASSPPRGPAYEQYF
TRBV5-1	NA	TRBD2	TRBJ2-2	TGCGCCAGCAGCCTGGGACTAAGGAACACCGGGGAGCTGTTTTTT	CASSLGLRNTGELFF
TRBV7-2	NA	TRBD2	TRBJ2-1	TGTGCCAGCAGTCGGAGGACTAGCGTACTCGCGGTGGATGAGCAGTTCTTC	CASSRRTSVLAVDEQFF
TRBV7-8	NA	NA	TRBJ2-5	TGTGCCAGCAGCTTAAGGAGGCGCGGAGAGACCCAGTACTTC	CASSLRRRGETQYF
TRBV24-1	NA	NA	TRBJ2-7	TGTGCCACCAGTTTTGGCCGCGAGCAGTACTTC	CATSFGREQYF
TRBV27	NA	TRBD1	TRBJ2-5	TGTGCCAGCAGCCGTGGACAGGGGTACCAAGAGACCCAGTACTTC	CASSRGQGYQETQYF
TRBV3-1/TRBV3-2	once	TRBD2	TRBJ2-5	TGTGCCAGCAGCCAAAGTACTAGCGGGGGACGGGAGACCCAGTACTTC	CASSQSTSGGRETQYF
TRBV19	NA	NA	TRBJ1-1	TGTGCCAGTAGTATATCAGTTAACACTGAAGCTTTCTTT	CASSISVNTEAFF
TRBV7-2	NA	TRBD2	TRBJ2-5	TGTGCCAGCAGCTTAGGGACTAGTGCAGAGACCCAGTACTTC	CASSLGTSAETQYF
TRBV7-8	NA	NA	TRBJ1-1	TGTGCCAGCAGCTCCCGACAGAAGACAGGCACTAACACTGAAGCTTTCTTT	CASSSRQKTGTNTEAFF
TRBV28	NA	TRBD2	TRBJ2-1	TGTGCCAGCAGTTTACAGCCGGGACTAGCGGGAGGGCAGGTCCTCAATGAGCAGTTCTTC	CASSLQPGLAGGQVLNEQFF
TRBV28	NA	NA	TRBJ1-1	TGTGCCAGCAGTCTGACAGGACCCGGGACTGAAGCTTTCTTT	CASSLTGPGTEAFF
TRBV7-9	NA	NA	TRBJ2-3	TGTGCCAGTGAGCTCAGGGGCACAGATACGCAGTATTTT	CASELRGTDTQYF
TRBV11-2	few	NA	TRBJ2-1	TGTGCCAGCACGCCACTCGACGGAAGGAGTGATGAGCAGTTCTTC	CASTPLDGRSDEQFF
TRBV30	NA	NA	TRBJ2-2	TGTGCCTGGAGTTTCCGGACAACGACCCCCGGGGAGCTGTTTTTT	CAWSFRTTTPGELFF
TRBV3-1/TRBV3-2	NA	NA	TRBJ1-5	TGTGCCAGCAGCCCCCGGGGGGGACAGCCCCAGCATTTT	CASSPRGGQPQHF
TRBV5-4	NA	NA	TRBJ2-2	TGTGCCAGCAGCTTGGTTGACAGCTCGAACACCGGGGAGCTGTTTTTT	CASSLVDSSNTGELFF
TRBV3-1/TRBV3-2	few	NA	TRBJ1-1	TGTGCCAGCAGCCTACACGGGAGAACAACTGAAGCTTTCTTT	CASSLHGRTTEAFF
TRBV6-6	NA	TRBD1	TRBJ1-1	TGTGCCAGCAGTTACCCACCGGGACAGGGCACTGAAGCTTTCTTT	CASSYPPGQGTEAFF
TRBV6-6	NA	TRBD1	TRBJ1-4	TGTGCCAGCAGATGGGACAGCCATGAAAAACTGTTTTTT	CASRWDSHEKLFF
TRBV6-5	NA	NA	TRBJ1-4	TGTGCCAGCAAGACCAGGGCTAATGAAAAACTGTTTTTT	CASKTRANEKLFF
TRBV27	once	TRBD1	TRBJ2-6	TGTGCCAGCAGTCCCTCCGGGACAGGGGGATTAGGAGGGGCCAACGTCCTGACTTTC	CASSPSGTGGLGGANVLTF
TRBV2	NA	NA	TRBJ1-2	TGTGCCAGCAGACACAGAGAGACCAACTATGGCTACACCTTC	CASRHRETNYGYTF
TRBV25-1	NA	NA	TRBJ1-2	TGTGCCAGCAGTATTACCGGACAGTTGGGTGGCTACACCTTC	CASSITGQLGGYTF
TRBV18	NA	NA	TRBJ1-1	TGTGCCAGCTCAACGGGGTGGGACACTGAAGCTTTCTTT	CASSTGWDTEAFF
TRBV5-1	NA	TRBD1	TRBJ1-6	TGCGCCAGCAGCCCCGGGACAGGGGGCAATCGGAATTCACCCCTCCACTTT	CASSPGTGGNRNSPLHF
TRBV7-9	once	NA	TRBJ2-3	TGTGCCACCACGTCCCGGGGAATTAGCACAGATACGCAGTATTTT	CATTSRGISTDTQYF
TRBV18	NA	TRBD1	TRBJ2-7	TGTGCCAGCTCAGCGGACAGGGGGCAAGAGCAGTACTTC	CASSADRGQEQYF
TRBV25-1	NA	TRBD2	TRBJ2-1	TGTGCCAGCAGTCGCGACACCGGGACTAGGAACAATGAGCAGTTCTTC	CASSRDTGTRNNEQFF
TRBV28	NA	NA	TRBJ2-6	TGTGCCAGCAGTTTGGGCGGGGCCAACGTCCTGACTTTC	CASSLGGANVLTF
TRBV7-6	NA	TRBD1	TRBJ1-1	TGTGCCAGCAGCTTAGCCGGACAGGGAGTGAACACTGAAGCTTTCTTT	CASSLAGQGVNTEAFF
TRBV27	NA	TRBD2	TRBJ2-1	TGTGCCAGCAGGGTAGCGGGGGTTAGCTCCTACAATGAGCAGTTCTTC	CASRVAGVSSYNEQFF
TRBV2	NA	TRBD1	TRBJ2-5	TGTGCCAGCAGCAGGGGGCCCCTACAGGAGACCCAGTACTTC	CASSRGPLQETQYF
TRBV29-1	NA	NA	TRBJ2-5	TGCAGCGTTGATAATCGCCAAGAGACCCAGTACTTC	CSVDNRQETQYF
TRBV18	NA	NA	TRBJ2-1	TGTGCCGGGGGGTCGAGCGCAAGTCCCTACAATGAGCAGTTCTTC	CAGGSSASPYNEQFF
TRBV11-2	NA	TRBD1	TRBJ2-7	TGTGCCAGCAGCTGGACAGGGGATCTTATCTACGAGCAGTACTTC	CASSWTGDLIYEQYF
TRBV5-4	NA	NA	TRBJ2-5	TGTGCCAGCAGCTTGGGGCTGCTGAATCCGACCCAGTACTTC	CASSLGLLNPTQYF
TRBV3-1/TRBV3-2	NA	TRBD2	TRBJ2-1	TGTGCCAGCAGCCAAGGGGTAGCGGGAGCCAATGAGCAGTTCTTC	CASSQGVAGANEQFF
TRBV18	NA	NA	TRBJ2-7	TGTGCCAGCTCACCACCGGAGGGGGCAGGGAAGGGCGAGCAGTACTTC	CASSPPEGAGKGEQYF
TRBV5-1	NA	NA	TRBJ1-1	TGCGCCAGCAGCCCCCGAGGGATGAACACTGAAGCTTTCTTT	CASSPRGMNTEAFF
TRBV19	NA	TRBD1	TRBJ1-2	TGTGCCAGTAGTGCCCGGGACAGGGGTGGCTATGGCTACACCTTC	CASSARDRGGYGYTF
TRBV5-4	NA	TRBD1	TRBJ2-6	TGTGCCAGCAGCTTAGGCAGGGGGTCCTCTGGGGCCAACGTCCTGACTTTC	CASSLGRGSSGANVLTF
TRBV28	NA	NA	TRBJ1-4	TGTGCCAGCAGTGCAACCCCCCCCCGGGGATATCGCGAAAAACTGTTTTTT	CASSATPPRGYREKLFF
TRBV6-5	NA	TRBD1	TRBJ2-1	TGTGCCAGCAGTAGACAGGGGGGAGGCCTAGAGCAGTTCTTC	CASSRQGGGLEQFF
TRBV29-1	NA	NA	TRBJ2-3	TGCAGCGTTGGGGCGGCGGGGAGTAACACAGATACGCAGTATTTT	CSVGAAGSNTDTQYF
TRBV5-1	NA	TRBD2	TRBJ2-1	TGCGCCAGCAGCTTGGCTAGCGGAACCTACAATGAGCAGTTCTTC	CASSLASGTYNEQFF